The 5 T cell receptor beta chains below were found in one sample sequenced in a study of blood T cell repertoires in COVID-19. Clones were read by immunoSEQ multiplex PCR, and TCRdb kept only the in-frame ones, dropping some. The top ten clones hold over 1.1% of a sample with hundreds of thousands of clones, about nine tenths of them seen once. The sequenced material came from peripheral blood. Source of these receptors: a woman younger than 45 with active or convalescent COVID-19.

The J gene is TRBJ2-5, the V gene TRBV7-9; D may be TRBD1 (5 bases). Trimming cost V 5 bases and J 5 bases, with 12 bases left between them. The CDR3 length is 13 residues. Germline values: CDR1 SEHNR, CDR2 FQNEAQ (reference sequence). The CDR3 DNA reads as TGTGCCAGCAGCCCAGGGTTTGGGGAGACCCAGTACTTC. As protein: CASSPGFGETQYF.

This rearrangement joins TRBV6-1 to TRBJ2-1; 8 bases fit TRBD2. This CDR3 contains 17 residues. J gave up 6 bases and V 3 bases, and 13 bases lay outside the gene matches. The germline gives CDR1 MNHNS, CDR2 SASEGT. The CDR3 spells CASSERLASGKGNEQFF. Here the CDR3 DNA reads TGTGCCAGCAGTGAGAGACTAGCGTCGGGGAAAGGCAATGAGCAGTTCTTC.

The gene calls are TRBV3-1 (or the pseudogene TRBV3-2) and TRBJ2-1; 10 nucleotides agree with TRBD1. CDR1 is LGHDT and CDR2 is YNNKEL in the germline V gene (reference sequence). J lost 6 bases, V lost 2 bases, and 7 bases had no gene match. The CDR3 is made up of 16 amino acids. The CDR3 DNA is TGTGCCAGCAGCCAACACGGGACAGGGGAGCGCAATGAGCAGTTCTTC. This translates into CASSQHGTGERNEQFF.

V and J are TRBV5-6 and TRBJ2-3, with 8 bases matching TRBD2. Germline loops: CDR1 SGHDT, CDR2 YYEEEE. With V trimmed by 5 bases and J by 3 bases, 14 bases remained unmatched. CDR3 size: 17 residues. The CDR3, as DNA: TGTGCCAGCAGAGGTTTTGGCGGGGGGCACTTAACAGATACGCAGTATTTT. Protein: CASRGFGGGHLTDTQYF.

The chain links TRBV4-1 to TRBJ1-5, with 11 bases fitting TRBD1. Trimming at V came to 4 bases and at J to 5 bases, leaving 4 bases not matched to a gene. The germline V gene has CDR1 MGHRA and CDR2 YSYEKL. This CDR3 spans 15 amino acids. The CDR3 protein is CASSPRTGGYQPQHF. The CDR3 nucleotides read TGCGCCAGCAGCCCAAGGACAGGGGGCTATCAGCCCCAGCATTTT.